Below, 14 T cell receptor beta chains from the same sample are listed, as sequenced in a study of blood T cell repertoires in COVID-19. The repertoire was sequenced with immunoSEQ multiplex PCR; TCRdb's copy has only in-frame clones and lacks some. The sample consists of under 250,000 clones, 84% of them appearing once. The specimen was peripheral blood. The receptors were sampled from a woman in her sixties or seventies with acute or convalescent COVID-19.

This clone was seen only once. This chain joins TRBV30 and TRBJ2-3, with D perhaps matching TRBD1 (5 bases). V lost 4 bases to trimming and J lost 2 bases, with 13 bases between them. The CDR3 extends over 14 amino acids. Germline-derived CDR1 and CDR2 are GTSNPN and SVGIG (reference sequence). The CDR3: CAWIGRGFTDTQYF. DNA of the CDR3: TGTGCCTGGATTGGTAGGGGATTCACAGATACGCAGTATTTT.

As concerns this clone: At one boundary the junction diverges from the germline segment, which might be a read error. V is TRBV7-7 and J is TRBJ2-1; TRBD1 agrees at 10 bases. This CDR3 comprises 15 residues. Germline-derived CDR1 and CDR2 are SSHAT and FNYEAQ (reference sequence). CDR3 DNA sequence: TGTGCTAGCAGCTTAGAAGGGACAGGGGCGGGTGAGCAGTTCTTC. It is translated as CASSLEGTGAGEQFF.

This chain links TRBV6-5 with TRBJ1-1; 7 nucleotides agree with TRBD1. CDR1 MNHEY and CDR2 SVGAGI come from the germline V gene. The ends lost 4 bases at V and 4 bases at J; junction bases unmatched: 9. The CDR3 length is 15 residues. The CDR3 protein is CASSSPRQGGTEAFF. The CDR3 bases are TGTGCCAGCAGTTCACCGCGACAGGGAGGCACTGAAGCTTTCTTT.

This clone was seen just once. The chain recombines TRBV4-1 with TRBJ1-4, with D unclear. V was shortened by 0 bases and J by 2 bases, with 10 bases between the two germline ends. CDR1 is MGHRA and CDR2 is YSYEKL in the germline V gene. CDR3 length: 16 residues. The CDR3 region is CASSQEGQVTNEKLFF. CDR3 DNA: TGCGCCAGCAGCCAAGAAGGCCAGGTTACTAATGAAAAACTGTTTTTT.

This clone was observed a single time. The genes are TRBV5-1 and TRBJ1-2, with 7 positions matching TRBD1. The germline gives CDR1 SGHRS, CDR2 YFSETQ. J lost 3 bases, V lost 4 bases, and 12 bases had no gene match. The CDR3 covers 16 residues. This chain's CDR3 is CASSLGLDRAYYGYTF. The CDR3 DNA follows: TGCGCCAGCAGCCTCGGCCTCGACAGGGCCTACTATGGCTACACCTTC.

The V and J genes are TRBV3-1 (or the pseudogene TRBV3-2) and TRBJ2-2, with 8 bases lining up with TRBD2. Germline CDR1 reads LGHDT; CDR2 reads YNNKEL (reference sequence). The V gene end was trimmed by 6 bases and the J gene end by 3 bases; junction bases not matched to a gene: 12. This CDR3 has 17 residues. In DNA form, the CDR3 reads TGTGCCAGCAGAGGGCTTCAGGAAGCGGGGGACACCGGGGAGCTGTTTTTT. Translating it yields CASRGLQEAGDTGELFF.

The V gene is TRBV6-5, the J gene TRBJ1-1, with D hard to call. This CDR3 has 15 amino acids. Looked up from germline, CDR1 is MNHEY and CDR2 is SVGAGI. The ends were cut back, 2 bases at V and 4 bases at J, with 14 bases in the middle. CDR3 DNA sequence: TGTGCCAGCAGTTACAGGGAGGTAATGGTCACTGAAGCTTTCTTT. It yields the protein CASSYREVMVTEAFF.

The genes are TRBV6-5 and TRBJ2-1; 8 bases agree with TRBD2. The CDR3 extends over 14 amino acids. Per germline, CDR1 MNHEY and CDR2 SVGAGI. V lost 4 bases, J lost 7 bases, and 6 bases stayed unmatched. CDR3 residues: CASSSYSGGNEQFF. The CDR3 bases are TGTGCCAGCAGTTCTTATTCGGGGGGGAATGAGCAGTTCTTC.

The chain has TRBV28 and TRBJ1-1; D may be TRBD1 (5 bases). Germline V lookup: CDR1 MDHEN, CDR2 SYDVKM. There are 14 residues in the CDR3. Deletions cut 5 bases from V and 0 bases from J, with 10 bases between. In DNA form, the CDR3 reads TGTGCCAGCAGTGGCGGGACGGTGAACACTGAAGCTTTCTTT. Its translation is CASSGGTVNTEAFF.

Only a few counts were recorded for this clone. This chain joins TRBV29-1 and TRBJ2-3; 8 nucleotides match TRBD2. Trimming cost V 7 bases and J 5 bases; bases outside gene matches: 11. The CDR3 totals 14 residues. Germline CDR1 SQVTM, CDR2 ANQGSEA. DNA for the CDR3: TGCAGCGCAAAATCGGGGGGGAGTATAGATACGCAGTATTTT. This codes for CSAKSGGSIDTQYF.

This chain links TRBV12-3 or TRBV12-4 with TRBJ1-2, with D perhaps TRBD1 (5 bases). The V and J ends lost 3 bases and 5 bases respectively, with 10 bases between them. The CDR3 spans 13 residues. The CDR3 DNA sequence: TGTGCCAGCAGTTTGGGGACTCTTTATGGCTACACCTTC. This translates into CASSLGTLYGYTF.

The V call is TRBV6-5, the J call TRBJ1-6; 8 nucleotides align to TRBD1. The germline gives CDR1 MNHEY, CDR2 SVGAGI. The CDR3 consists of 15 residues. V shed 6 bases and J 7 bases; nucleotides not matched to a gene: 8. The CDR3 region has the DNA TGTGCCAGCAGATTAGACTGGACAGGGAATTCACCCCTCCACTTT. Translation gives CASRLDWTGNSPLHF.

This sequence joins TRBV27 and TRBJ2-5; D uncertain. The CDR3 runs to 14 residues. Trimming shortened V by 6 bases and J by 5 bases, and 16 bases separated the two germline ends. CDR1 and CDR2 from the germline V gene are MNHEY and SMNVEV (reference sequence). The CDR3 region has the DNA TGTGCCAGCAGCCCAGGCCCTACCAGGGAGACCCAGTACTTC. Translated, it gives CASSPGPTRETQYF.

The rearrangement links TRBV7-3 to TRBJ1-6, with a weak D call TRBD1 (6 bases). Trimming stripped 7 bases from V and 10 bases from J, with 17 bases between. The CDR3 consists of 14 residues. CDR1 is SGHTA, CDR2 FQGTGA, per germline. Here the CDR3 reads CASTTGPYGSPLHF. In nucleotides, the CDR3 is TGTGCCAGCACTACAGGGCCTTATGGGTCACCCCTCCACTTT.